The present entry profiles one TCR beta chain with its context. These data come from a study of control samples from healthy donors and cancer patients. Assay: immunoSEQ multiplex PCR; the TCRdb copy retains only in-frame clones and omits some. This sample yields fewer than 500,000 clones, of which about nine tenths are seen a single time; 6% to 7% belongs to the top ten. Per the germline V gene, CDR1 is SGHTA and CDR2 is FQGTGA. The ends were cut back, 5 bases at V and 6 bases at J, with 13 bases in the middle. This CDR3 contains 13 residues. This TCR derives from a middle-aged man with head and neck cancer. Sequencing was performed on PBMCs. The V gene is TRBV7-3, the J gene TRBJ1-1; D might be TRBD1 (6 bases). In DNA, the CDR3 is TGTGCCAGCAGCCTCACGGGGGCAGCTGAAGCTTTCTTT. The encoded protein is CASSLTGAAEAFF.